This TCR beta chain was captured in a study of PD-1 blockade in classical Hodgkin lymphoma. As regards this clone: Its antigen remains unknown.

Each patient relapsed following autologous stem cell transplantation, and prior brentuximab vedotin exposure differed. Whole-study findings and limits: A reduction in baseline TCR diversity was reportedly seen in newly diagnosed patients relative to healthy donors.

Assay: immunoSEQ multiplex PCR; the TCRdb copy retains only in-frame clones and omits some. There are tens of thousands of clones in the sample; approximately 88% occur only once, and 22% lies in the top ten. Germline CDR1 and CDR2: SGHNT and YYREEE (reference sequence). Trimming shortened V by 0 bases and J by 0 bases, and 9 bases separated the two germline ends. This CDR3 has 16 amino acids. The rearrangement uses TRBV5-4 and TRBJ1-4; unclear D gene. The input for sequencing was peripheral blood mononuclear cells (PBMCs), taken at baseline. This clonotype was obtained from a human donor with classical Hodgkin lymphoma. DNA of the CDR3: TGTGCCAGCAGCTTGGGCGGGATTGCAACTAATGAAAAACTGTTTTTT. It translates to CASSLGGIATNEKLFF.